Shown below are 32 T cell receptor beta chains from a single sample sequenced in a study of blood T cell repertoires in COVID-19. The repertoire was sequenced with immunoSEQ multiplex PCR; TCRdb's copy has only in-frame clones and lacks some. Of around 370,000 clones listed, more than 70% were seen once; the top ten hold more than 0.95%. The source material was PBMCs or T cells enriched from blood (not recorded which). The source is a woman aged 18-35 years who had recovered from COVID-19.

The gene calls are TRBV12-3 or TRBV12-4 and TRBJ2-7, with D maybe TRBD1 (5 bases). The CDR3 spans 13 residues. The V gene lost 5 bases and the J gene lost 6 bases, with 14 bases spanning the gap. The CDR3 reads CASSVARVVEQYF. As DNA, the CDR3 is TGTGCCAGCAGTGTTGCCAGGGTAGTCGAGCAGTACTTC.

The rearrangement links TRBV7-9 to TRBJ2-7; TRBD1 matches 8 bases. CDR1 is SEHNR, CDR2 FQNEAQ, per germline (reference sequence). V trimming: 4 bases; J trimming: 5 bases; junction bases outside the gene matches: 13. This CDR3 comprises 16 residues. CDR3 in amino acids: CASSSVFSDRVHEQYF. In DNA, the CDR3 is TGTGCCAGCAGCTCGGTTTTTTCGGACAGGGTCCACGAGCAGTACTTC.

The chain joins TRBV15 to TRBJ2-2, with 8 bases fitting TRBD2. The length of the CDR3 is 14 residues. J lost 7 bases, V lost 0 bases, and 1 base had no gene match. Germline V lookup: CDR1 LNHNV, CDR2 YYDKDF (reference sequence). CDR3 coding DNA: TGTGCCACCAGCAGAGATGCGGGGGGCGGGGAGCTGTTTTTT. It codes for CATSRDAGGGELFF. The full variable domain, its missing parts supplied by reference TRBV15 and TRBJ2-2, is DAMVIQNPRYQVTQFGKPVTLSCSQTLNHNVMYWYQQKSSQAPKLLFHYYDKDFNNEADTPDNFQSRRPNTSFCFLDIRSPGLGDTAMYLCATSRDAGGGELFFGEGSRLTVL.

The chain has TRBV30 and TRBJ1-1, with 8 bases that match TRBD1. After removal of 3 bases from V and 10 bases from J, the junction contained 7 bases not matched to a gene. The CDR3 covers 12 residues. CDR1 and CDR2 (germline): GTSNPN, SVGIG (reference sequence). CDR3 sequence (DNA): TGTGCCTGGAGAATTCAGGGGGCAGGAGCTTTCTTT. Its protein product is CAWRIQGAGAFF.

The chain uses TRBV6-5 and TRBJ2-5; D not certain. V lost 6 bases, J lost 2 bases, and 13 bases lay in between. The CDR3 spans 14 residues. Germline lookup yields CDR1 MNHEY and CDR2 SVGAGI. CDR3 bases: TGTGCCAGCAGAGGTCCGCCGCGGCAAGAGACCCAGTACTTC. As protein: CASRGPPRQETQYF.

The chain uses TRBV3-1 (or the pseudogene TRBV3-2) and TRBJ1-2; the D gene is possibly TRBD1 (6 bases). The CDR3 has 16 residues. Trimming stripped 1 base from V and 2 bases from J, with 14 bases between. Per the germline V gene, CDR1 is LGHDT and CDR2 is YNNKEL (reference sequence). The CDR3 region is CASSQVRDTLNYGYTF. The CDR3 nucleotides read TGTGCCAGCAGCCAAGTCCGGGACACTCTAAACTATGGCTACACCTTC.

CDR3 loop: CATRGGQGVNEKLFF. In DNA, the CDR3 is TGTGCCACCAGAGGGGGACAGGGGGTGAATGAAAAACTGTTTTTT. V and J are TRBV19 and TRBJ1-4; 11 bases are a match to TRBD1. The CDR3 extends over 15 amino acids. The germline V gene encodes CDR1 LNHDA and CDR2 SQIVND (reference sequence). The V and J ends lost 10 bases and 5 bases, in that order; junction bases with no gene match: 9.

This clone came up once. The rearrangement uses TRBV18 and TRBJ2-7, with 7 bases identical to TRBD2. CDR1 and CDR2 from the germline V gene are KGHSH and LQKENI. The CDR3 consists of 14 residues. After removal of 0 bases from V and 3 bases from J, the junction contained 2 bases not matched to a gene. This CDR3 is CASSPPGGSYEQYF. CDR3 nucleotide sequence: TGTGCCAGCTCACCACCGGGAGGGAGCTACGAGCAGTACTTC. Supplemented by reference TRBV18 and TRBJ2-7, the full variable domain reads NAGVMQNPRHLVRRRGQEARLRCSPMKGHSHVYWYRQLPEEGLKFMVYLQKENIIDESGMPKERFSAEFPKEGPSILRIQQVVRGDSAAYFCASSPPGGSYEQYFGPGTRLTVT.

The chain employs TRBV11-3 and TRBJ2-7; the match to TRBD1 covers 8 bases. This CDR3 is built from 14 residues. Trimming took 5 bases from V and 0 from J; bases not matched to a gene: 3. Germline lookup yields CDR1 SGHNT and CDR2 YENEEA. CDR3 loop: CASSMTGDSYEQYF. The CDR3 DNA sequence: TGTGCCAGCAGCATGACAGGGGACTCCTACGAGCAGTACTTC.

The rearrangement joins TRBV6-5 to TRBJ2-7; 8 nucleotides align to TRBD2. The V gene end was trimmed by 6 bases and the J gene end by 2 bases; junction bases not matched to a gene: 9. Germline lookup yields CDR1 MNHEY and CDR2 SVGAGI. The CDR3 totals 15 residues. The CDR3 DNA sequence: TGTGCCAGCAGAATAGCGGGGCCGCCGCCCTACGAGCAGTACTTC. This gives the protein CASRIAGPPPYEQYF.

There are a few counts of this clone. This chain uses TRBV5-5 with TRBJ2-7; 11 nucleotides match TRBD2. Germline CDR1 and CDR2: SGHKS and YYEKEE (reference sequence). CDR3 size: 15 residues. The V segment lost 2 bases and the J segment 5 bases; nucleotides outside the gene matches: 6. CDR3 nucleotides: TGTGCCAGCAGCTTTAGCGGGGGGGTCTTGGACGAGCAGTACTTC. This gives the protein CASSFSGGVLDEQYF.

The chain uses TRBV6-2 or TRBV6-3 and TRBJ1-2; tentative D call: TRBD1 (5 bases). Trimming pared 0 bases from V and 0 bases from J, leaving 17 bases between. In germline, CDR1 is MNHEY, CDR2 SVGEGT. This CDR3 spans 18 amino acids. This CDR3 reads CASSYSSRAEGSNYGYTF. The CDR3 nucleotides are TGTGCCAGCAGTTACTCGAGCAGGGCTGAAGGTTCTAACTATGGCTACACCTTC.

This sequence joins TRBV2 and TRBJ1-4; D is unclear. The CDR3 extends over 12 amino acids. V dropped 0 bases and J dropped 8 bases, with 4 bases sitting between them. Germline CDR1 and CDR2: SNHLY and FYNNEI. CDR3 amino acids: CASSEAREKLFF. For the CDR3, the DNA is TGTGCCAGCAGTGAAGCGCGAGAAAAACTGTTTTTT.

The chain joins TRBV19 to TRBJ2-5; no definite D call. Trimming left V 3 bases short and J 1 base short, with 12 bases between. Germline V gives CDR1 LNHDA, CDR2 SQIVND (reference sequence). The CDR3 extends over 15 amino acids. The CDR3: CASSISRSFQETQYF. CDR3 DNA sequence: TGTGCCAGTAGTATTTCGCGGTCCTTCCAAGAGACCCAGTACTTC.

The V gene is TRBV7-3, the J gene TRBJ2-3, with 13 bases matching TRBD2. Trimming took 3 bases from V and 1 from J; bases not matched to a gene: 4. The CDR3 covers 17 residues. The germline gives CDR1 SGHTA, CDR2 FQGTGA. CDR3 protein: CASSLTSGGPRTDTQYF. For the CDR3, the DNA is TGTGCCAGCAGCTTGACTAGCGGGGGGCCACGCACAGATACGCAGTATTTT.

This chain uses TRBV19 with TRBJ1-2, with unresolved D. Germline V CDR1 and CDR2: LNHDA, SQIVND (reference sequence). The V gene lost 3 bases and the J gene lost 3 bases, with 8 bases spanning the gap. CDR3 length: 13 residues. As DNA, the CDR3 is TGTGCCAGTAGTATCCCCAGGTACTATGGCTACACCTTC. It codes for CASSIPRYYGYTF.

This clone is a singleton in its sample. This chain links TRBV19 with TRBJ1-2; 7 positions agree with TRBD1. Looked up from germline, CDR1 is LNHDA and CDR2 is SQIVND (reference sequence). The J segment lost 1 base and the V segment lost 1 base, leaving 9 bases of the junction unmatched. This CDR3 has 17 amino acids. DNA of the CDR3: TGTGCCAGTAGTATAGTGGGCAAGGGGGCCGGTAACTATGGCTACACCTTC. Protein product: CASSIVGKGAGNYGYTF.

The rearrangement joins TRBV5-4 to TRBJ1-1, with D hard to call. Germline values: CDR1 SGHNT, CDR2 YYREEE (reference sequence). The CDR3 spans 15 residues. V dropped 4 bases and J dropped 1 base, with 14 bases sitting between them. This chain's CDR3 is CASSTYGGANTEAFF. The CDR3 nucleotides read TGTGCCAGCAGCACCTATGGAGGAGCGAACACTGAAGCTTTCTTT. Full variable domain (outside the CDR3, taken from reference TRBV5-4 and TRBJ1-1): ETGVTQSPTHLIKTRGQQVTLRCSSQSGHNTVSWYQQALGQGPQFIFQYYREEENGRGNFPPRFSGLQFPNYSSELNVNALELDDSALYLCASSTYGGANTEAFFGQGTRLTVV.

The rearrangement uses TRBV5-1 and TRBJ2-2; 12 bases agree with TRBD1. The trim removed 1 base at V and 6 bases at J, leaving 10 bases unmatched. CDR1 SGHRS and CDR2 YFSETQ come from the germline V gene. CDR3 size: 18 residues. CDR3 nucleotide sequence: TGCGCCAGCAGCTTGAACCCCCTGGGACAGGGGGCCGCCGGGGAGCTGTTTTTT. It encodes CASSLNPLGQGAAGELFF.

CDR3 in amino acids: CASSQGQLTEAFF. The DNA for the CDR3 is TGTGCCAGCAGCCAAGGACAGCTCACTGAAGCTTTCTTT. The chain has TRBV3-1 (or the pseudogene TRBV3-2) and TRBJ1-1, with D possibly matching TRBD1 (5 bases). The CDR3 is made up of 13 amino acids. Per the germline V gene, CDR1 is LGHDT and CDR2 is YNNKEL (reference sequence). The V gene lost 1 base and the J gene lost 4 bases, with 7 bases spanning the gap.

The chain recombines TRBV30 with TRBJ1-6; D ambiguous. The CDR3 covers 17 residues. The ends were cut back, 1 base at V and 6 bases at J, with 19 bases in the middle. From germline, CDR1 is GTSNPN and CDR2 SVGIG (reference sequence). The chain's CDR3 is CAWSGWGGSTINSPLHF. The CDR3 nucleotides read TGTGCCTGGAGTGGATGGGGAGGGTCGACTATTAATTCACCCCTCCACTTT.

This sequence joins TRBV5-1 and TRBJ2-7; TRBD2 is a possible D gene (6 bases). Germline lookup yields CDR1 SGHRS and CDR2 YFSETQ. V dropped 0 bases and J dropped 3 bases, with 13 bases sitting between them. This CDR3 region has 15 residues. The CDR3 DNA follows: TGCGCCAGCAGCTTGGATGCGGGAACTCTCTACGAGCAGTACTTC. Protein: CASSLDAGTLYEQYF.

This chain joins TRBV7-9 and TRBJ1-2; the match to TRBD1 covers 7 bases. Per germline, CDR1 SEHNR and CDR2 FQNEAQ (reference sequence). The CDR3 runs to 17 residues. Trimming took 1 base from V and 5 from J; bases not matched to a gene: 13. The CDR3 reads CASSLGAGGPVIYGYTF. Here the CDR3 DNA reads TGTGCCAGCAGCTTAGGGGCAGGGGGACCTGTTATTTATGGCTACACCTTC.

Remarks on this clone: A read error may account for a junction end that differs from germline. This chain links TRBV7-7 with TRBJ1-6; D not resolved. The CDR3 contains 15 residues. Germline V gene lookup returns CDR1 SSHAT and CDR2 FNYEAQ (reference sequence). CDR3 coding DNA: TGTGCTAGCAGCTTACTAGACCCCAGAGCCTCACCCCTCCACTTT. It specifies CASSLLDPRASPLHF.

In nucleotides, the CDR3 is TGTGCCAGCAGCCTGACTAGCGGGGGGGCCGGTGGGAAGACCCAGTACTTC. Encoded protein: CASSLTSGGAGGKTQYF. The chain couples TRBV2 to TRBJ2-5; 14 nucleotides line up with TRBD2. This CDR3 is 17 amino acids long. V shed 6 bases, J shed 6 bases, and the junction held 12 bases outside the gene matches. Germline V gene sequence: CDR1 SNHLY, CDR2 FYNNEI.

This chain joins TRBV20-1 and TRBJ2-5; no definite D call. V lost 3 bases and J lost 9, with 11 bases in between. The CDR3 spans 11 residues. CDR1 is DFQATT and CDR2 is SNEGSKA in the germline V gene (reference sequence). The CDR3 is CSASATSAQYF. Written as DNA, the CDR3 is TGCAGTGCTAGCGCTACTTCGGCCCAGTACTTC.

V is TRBV21-1 and J is TRBJ1-1; TRBD1 is taken as the D call from the table, unchecked against the DNA. TRBV21-1 is a pseudogene locus. The CDR3 totals 16 residues. CDR3 sequence (DNA): TGTGCCAGCAGCCGGGACAGGGTGGGGTTGGACACTGAAGCTTTCTTT. Its protein is CASSRDRVGLDTEAFF.

This clone was seen just once. This rearrangement joins TRBV5-1 to TRBJ2-7, with 7 nucleotides matching TRBD2. CDR3 length equals 15 residues. The V and J ends lost 0 bases and 5 bases, in that order; junction bases with no gene match: 8. Per germline, CDR1 SGHRS and CDR2 YFSETQ. The CDR3, as DNA: TGCGCCAGCAGCTTGGAAGCGGGGAGGAAGCACGAGCAGTACTTC. Protein product: CASSLEAGRKHEQYF.

This clone was picked up one time. This chain links TRBV12-5 with TRBJ1-2; no clear D. Looked up from germline, CDR1 is LGHNT and CDR2 is FRNRAP. CDR3 size: 12 residues. The V end was cut by 2 bases, the J end by 8 bases, with 9 bases between. The CDR3 DNA is TGTGCTAGTGGTTTGTGGGGAGGAGGCTACACCTTC. Its translation is CASGLWGGGYTF. Full variable domain (outside the CDR3, taken from reference TRBV12-5 and TRBJ1-2): DARVTQTPRHKVTEMGQEVTMRCQPILGHNTVFWYRQTMMQGLELLAYFRNRAPLDDSGMPKDRFSAEMPDATLATLKIQPSEPRDSAVYFCASGLWGGGYTFGSGTRLTVV.

This clone was recorded a few times. This chain links TRBV23-1 with TRBJ2-1; D is unclear. TRBV23-1 counts as an open reading frame of uncertain function. V was shortened by 2 bases and J by 2 bases, with 10 bases between the two germline ends. The CDR3 loop spans 15 amino acids. The CDR3 spells CASSQRRIPYNEQFF. The CDR3 DNA follows: TGCGCCAGCAGTCAACGGCGGATCCCCTACAATGAGCAGTTCTTC.

V gene TRBV6-5 combines with J gene TRBJ1-1; D uncertain. Trimming left V 6 bases short and J 1 base short, with 9 bases between. This CDR3 spans 13 amino acids. Germline-derived CDR1 and CDR2 are MNHEY and SVGAGI. The DNA of the CDR3 is TGTGCCAGCAGACGAGTCGAGAACACTGAAGCTTTCTTT. Amino acids: CASRRVENTEAFF.

This clone was seen more than once but under ten times. The CDR3 nucleotides are TGTGCCAGCAGCCCCGGACAGATAAAGGTAGAAAACTATGGCTACACCTTC. Translating gives CASSPGQIKVENYGYTF. V gene TRBV7-2 combines with J gene TRBJ1-2, with D possibly matching TRBD1 (6 bases). The germline V gene has CDR1 SGHTA and CDR2 FQGNSA. V shed 5 bases and J shed 2 bases, with 21 bases lying between them. The CDR3 has 17 residues.